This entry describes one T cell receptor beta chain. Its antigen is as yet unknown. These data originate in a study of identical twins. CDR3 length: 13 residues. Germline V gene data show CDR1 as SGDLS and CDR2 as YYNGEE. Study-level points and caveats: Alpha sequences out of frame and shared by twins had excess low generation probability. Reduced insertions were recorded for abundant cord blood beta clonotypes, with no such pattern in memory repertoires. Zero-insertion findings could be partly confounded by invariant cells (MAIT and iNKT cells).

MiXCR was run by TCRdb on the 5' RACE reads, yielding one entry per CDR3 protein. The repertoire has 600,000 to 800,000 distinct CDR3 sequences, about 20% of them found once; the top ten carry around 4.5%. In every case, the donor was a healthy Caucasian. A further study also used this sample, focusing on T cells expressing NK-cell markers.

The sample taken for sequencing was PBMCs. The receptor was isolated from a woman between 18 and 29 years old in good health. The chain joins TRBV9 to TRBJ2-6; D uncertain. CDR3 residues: CGSSNSGANVLTF. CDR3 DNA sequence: TGTGGGAGCAGTAACTCTGGGGCCAACGTCCTGACTTTC.